The present T cell receptor (beta chain) was sequenced within a study of blood T cell repertoires in COVID-19 (dated by TCRdb to 2020 to 2021). For the study in its entirety: The collaborator samples originated in the United States, Italy and Spain and spanned the acute and convalescent phases of COVID-19. The material from the prospective study consisted of cDNA or gDNA derived from T cells, B-cell-depleted T cells, or PBMCs. Subjects who had been exposed to COVID-19, were actively infected with it, or had recovered from it provided the deeply sampled blood TCRbeta repertoires that made up the dataset. The repertoires were released in a freely available public database meant as a resource for research on the immune response to SARS-CoV-2. Samples came from the ongoing ImmuneRACE study (first 160 participants) plus 1,254 subjects from 6 global collaborators. Nearly every sample came with metadata listing a de-identified subject ID, COVID-19 status, age in years and sex. Where available, HLA class I and class II types were taken from metadata supplied by the sample provider and were not determined by assay-based typing.

TCRbeta CDR3 regions were amplified from genomic DNA using the immunoSEQ Assay, a bias-controlled multiplex PCR. The study's own analysis went as follows. Nucleated cell counts per sample were estimated from amplification of reference gene primers within the assay. Sequence reads were collapsed and filtered to measure the absolute abundance of every unique TCRbeta CDR3 rearrangement. For each sample, productive Simpson clonality was calculated as the square root of Simpson's diversity index over productive rearrangements. Drawn from immuneACCESS, this table holds only the in-frame rearrangements with V and J called that TCRdb kept. Clones are partly lost; checked studies trace under half to an unresolved V gene and leave the rest unexplained. The DNA gave D and trimming, while V, J and clone size come from that table. The sample profile shows 100,000 to 150,000 clones; around two thirds of them were found once. The ten largest clonotypes hold 2% to 2.5% of the sample.

Study-wide findings and limitations: How much clinical and demographic metadata was included differed by source and by participant, and the metadata was provided uncurated.

As concerns this clone: Which antigen it targets is not known. No clone much larger than this one lies a single base away; base qualities are absent.

V loses 3 bases, J loses 4 bases, and the germline ends lie 5 bases apart. From cysteine to phenylalanine, the CDR3 is 12 amino acids long. Only the CDR3 DNA is retained, 36 bases long and in frame from the first base. CDR1 and CDR2 are drawn from the germline V gene: SGHRS, YFSETQ. Whole blood was collected in K2EDTA tubes by collaborating institutions according to the institutions' own protocols. For TCRbeta analysis, collaborators shipped samples in one of three forms: frozen whole blood, isolated PBMCs, or DNA extracted from either of those sample types. The receptor was derived from a woman in her 70s with acute or convalescent COVID-19. This receptor chain uses TRBV5-1 and TRBJ2-1; the D gene is not confidently resolved. The sample taken for sequencing was peripheral blood. In nucleotide form, the sequence is TGCGCCAGCAGCTCACAGTACAATGAGCAGTTCTTC. Its coded protein is CASSSQYNEQFF.